Listed below are T cell receptor beta chains from one sample, sequenced in a study of blood T cell repertoires in COVID-19. Sequenced by immunoSEQ multiplex PCR; TCRdb stores in-frame clones only, minus some. The sample contains 35,000 to 50,000 clones, approximately 80% of which appear only once. The sequencing sample was made of peripheral blood. The receptors were gathered from a human donor with acute or convalescent COVID-19. The donor label of this sample is uncertain. CDR3s include the opening cysteine and the closing phenylalanine or tryptophan. D genes are given only for firm matches. For some rows the clone size is stated as once, few or many, or as a class when expanded; others skip it.

j_gene,v_gene,d_gene,abundance,CDR3aa,CDR3nt
TRBJ2-7,TRBV5-1,TRBD1,NA,CASSWTGSYEQYF,TGCGCCAGCAGCTGGACAGGGTCCTACGAGCAGTACTTC
TRBJ1-2,TRBV6-2/TRBV6-3,TRBD1,NA,CASSRRQGSYGYTF,TGTGCCAGCAGCCGTAGACAGGGGAGCTATGGCTACACCTTC
TRBJ2-7,TRBV30,TRBD2,NA,CAWRPRPGLAGGRGEQYF,TGTGCCTGGAGACCTCGTCCGGGACTAGCGGGGGGGCGAGGCGAGCAGTACTTC
TRBJ2-7,TRBV5-1,TRBD1,NA,CASSLDRGEAYEQYF,TGCGCCAGCAGCTTGGACAGGGGGGAGGCCTACGAGCAGTACTTC
TRBJ1-2,TRBV7-9,NA,NA,CASSPTPGETTVGYTF,TGTGCCAGCAGCCCGACACCGGGGGAGACGACCGTCGGCTACACCTTC
TRBJ2-3,TRBV4-2,NA,NA,CASSQTGGFTDTQYF,TGTGCCAGCAGCCAAACGGGGGGCTTCACAGATACGCAGTATTTT
TRBJ1-1,TRBV28,TRBD1,NA,CASRLTDRGFGAFF,TGTGCCAGCAGACTTACGGACAGGGGGTTTGGGGCTTTCTTT
TRBJ1-2,TRBV19,NA,NA,CASSIGGDSYGYTF,TGTGCCAGTAGTATAGGAGGAGATTCCTATGGCTACACCTTC
TRBJ2-6,TRBV11-2,TRBD1,NA,CASSPRQGAYSGANVLTF,TGTGCCAGCAGCCCTCGACAGGGGGCTTATTCTGGGGCCAACGTCCTGACTTTC
TRBJ2-3,TRBV7-2,TRBD2,few,CASSLLSGGRTDTQYF,TGTGCCAGCAGCTTACTAAGCGGGGGGCGCACAGATACGCAGTATTTT
TRBJ2-1,TRBV5-5,TRBD2,NA,CASSLSGGNEQFF,TGTGCCAGCAGCTTAAGCGGGGGAAATGAGCAGTTCTTC
TRBJ1-5,TRBV19,NA,NA,CASRKDSNSNQPQHF,TGTGCCAGTAGGAAGGACAGTAATAGCAATCAGCCCCAGCATTTT
TRBJ2-5,TRBV29-1,TRBD2,NA,CSVVKAGVGETQYF,TGCAGCGTTGTAAAAGCGGGGGTTGGAGAGACCCAGTACTTC
TRBJ2-6,TRBV7-6,NA,once,CASSLVPGKGANVLTF,TGTGCCAGCAGCTTAGTTCCAGGCAAAGGGGCCAACGTCCTGACTTTC
TRBJ1-2,TRBV6-5,NA,NA,CASRARGGRDRYTF,TGTGCCAGCAGGGCACGGGGGGGTCGTGATCGCTACACCTTC
TRBJ2-2,TRBV5-1,NA,NA,CASSLESYNTGELFF,TGCGCCAGCAGCTTGGAGAGCTACAACACCGGGGAGCTGTTTTTT
TRBJ2-7,TRBV29-1,TRBD2,NA,CSVVGLADSYEQYF,TGCAGCGTTGTAGGACTAGCGGACTCCTACGAGCAGTACTTC
TRBJ1-2,TRBV4-2,TRBD1,medium-sized,CASSPTGNYGYTF,TGTGCCAGCAGCCCGACAGGGAACTATGGCTACACCTTC
TRBJ1-6,TRBV6-5,NA,NA,CASSSTLNRASPLHF,TGTGCCAGCAGTTCCACCCTAAACAGGGCTTCACCCCTCCACTTT
TRBJ2-3,TRBV12-5,NA,NA,CASGLSGGIGADTQYF,TGTGCTAGTGGTTTGTCTGGGGGCATTGGGGCAGATACGCAGTATTTT
TRBJ1-3,TRBV9,TRBD1,NA,CASSTQGAGNTIYF,TGTGCCAGCAGCACTCAGGGGGCTGGAAACACCATATATTTT
TRBJ2-3,TRBV7-9,TRBD1,NA,CASSLGDRESDTQYF,TGTGCCAGCAGCTTAGGAGACAGGGAATCAGATACGCAGTATTTT
TRBJ1-1,TRBV29-1,TRBD1,few,CSVRAPGQGLPEAFF,TGCAGCGTCCGCGCTCCGGGACAGGGGCTCCCTGAAGCTTTCTTT
TRBJ2-3,TRBV9,TRBD2,NA,CASSELGGAFVTDTQYF,TGTGCCAGCAGCGAGCTCGGGGGGGCGTTCGTCACAGATACGCAGTATTTT
TRBJ2-7,TRBV2,NA,NA,CASSENHGYEQYF,TGTGCCAGCAGTGAGAACCACGGCTACGAGCAGTACTTC
TRBJ2-3,TRBV7-2,NA,NA,CASSLGGKGTDTQYF,TGTGCCAGCAGCTTAGGCGGGAAGGGCACAGATACGCAGTATTTT
TRBJ2-1,TRBV3-1/TRBV3-2,TRBD2,NA,CASSHAGSGREQFF,TGTGCCAGCAGCCACGCGGGTAGCGGGAGGGAGCAGTTCTTC
TRBJ1-6,TRBV7-8,NA,NA,CASTSLGAPILPLHF,TGTGCCAGCACCTCATTGGGGGCACCGATTTTGCCCCTCCACTTT
TRBJ1-5,TRBV27,NA,NA,CASSLSRVGNQPQHF,TGTGCCAGCAGTTTATCGAGGGTGGGCAATCAGCCCCAGCATTTT
TRBJ2-2,TRBV27,NA,NA,CASSAWRANTGELFF,TGTGCCAGCAGTGCTTGGCGGGCGAACACCGGGGAGCTGTTTTTT
TRBJ2-2,TRBV6-5,NA,NA,CASSYRRAGTGELFF,TGTGCCAGCAGTTACCGGCGGGCGGGGACCGGGGAGCTGTTTTTT
TRBJ1-5,TRBV6-2/TRBV6-3,TRBD1,NA,CASSYQGAGGDQPQHF,TGTGCCAGCAGTTACCAGGGCGCAGGGGGCGATCAGCCCCAGCATTTT
TRBJ1-1,TRBV19,NA,NA,CASSPRKNTEAFF,TGTGCCAGTAGCCCTAGGAAGAACACTGAAGCTTTCTTT
TRBJ1-2,TRBV7-6,NA,NA,CASSLAQGGISTGYTF,TGTGCCAGCAGCTTAGCGCAGGGAGGGATTAGTACTGGCTACACCTTC
TRBJ2-2,TRBV6-5,TRBD2,NA,CASSYISGRRPGELFF,TGTGCCAGCAGTTACATAAGCGGGAGGAGACCCGGGGAGCTGTTTTTT
TRBJ2-3,TRBV6-1,TRBD2,NA,CASSEAGTTYTDTQYF,TGTGCCAGCAGTGAAGCGGGGACTACTTACACAGATACGCAGTATTTT
TRBJ1-1,TRBV3-1/TRBV3-2,NA,NA,CASSQLRTANTEAFF,TGTGCCAGCAGCCAACTGAGGACAGCGAACACTGAAGCTTTCTTT
TRBJ1-5,TRBV28,TRBD1,NA,CASSPGGNQPQHF,TGTGCCAGCAGCCCAGGGGGTAATCAGCCCCAGCATTTT
TRBJ1-6,TRBV2,TRBD1,NA,CASRWGTEGDPLHF,TGTGCCAGCAGGTGGGGGACAGAGGGAGATCCCCTCCACTTT
TRBJ2-2,TRBV7-7,TRBD1,few,CASSPWTGSTGELFF,TGTGCTAGCAGCCCCTGGACAGGGAGCACCGGGGAGCTGTTTTTT
TRBJ1-2,TRBV15,NA,NA,CATSDEEALYGYTF,TGTGCCACCAGCGATGAGGAGGCCCTATATGGCTACACCTTC
TRBJ2-7,TRBV7-8,NA,NA,CASSLLRVVPGEEYEQYF,TGTGCCAGCAGCTTACTTCGGGTAGTTCCGGGAGAAGAGTACGAGCAGTACTTC
TRBJ2-3,TRBV10-3,TRBD1,NA,CAISGTDRTYSWNTQYF,TGTGCCATCAGTGGGACGGACAGGACCTATTCTTGGAATACGCAGTATTTT